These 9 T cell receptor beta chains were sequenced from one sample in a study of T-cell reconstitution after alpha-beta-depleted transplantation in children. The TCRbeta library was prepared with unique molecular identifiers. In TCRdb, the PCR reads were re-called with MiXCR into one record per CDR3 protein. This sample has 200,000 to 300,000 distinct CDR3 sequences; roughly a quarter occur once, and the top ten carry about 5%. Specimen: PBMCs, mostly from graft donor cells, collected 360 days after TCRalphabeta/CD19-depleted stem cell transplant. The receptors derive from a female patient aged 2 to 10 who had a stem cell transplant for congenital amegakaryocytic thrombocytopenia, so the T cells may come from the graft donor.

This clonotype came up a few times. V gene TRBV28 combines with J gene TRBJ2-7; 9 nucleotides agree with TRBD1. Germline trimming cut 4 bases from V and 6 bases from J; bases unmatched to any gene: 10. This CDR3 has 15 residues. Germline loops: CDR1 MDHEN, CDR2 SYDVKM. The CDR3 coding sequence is TGTGCCAGCAGTTCACCCCGGGACAGGGCCTCCGAGCAGTACTTC. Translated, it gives CASSSPRDRASEQYF.

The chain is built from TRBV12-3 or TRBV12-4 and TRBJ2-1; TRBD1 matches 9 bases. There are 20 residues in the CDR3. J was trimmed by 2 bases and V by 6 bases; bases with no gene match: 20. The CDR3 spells CASSPPGTGNLHFTYNEQFF. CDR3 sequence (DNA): TGTGCCAGCAGCCCACCCGGGACAGGGAATTTACACTTCACCTACAATGAGCAGTTCTTC.

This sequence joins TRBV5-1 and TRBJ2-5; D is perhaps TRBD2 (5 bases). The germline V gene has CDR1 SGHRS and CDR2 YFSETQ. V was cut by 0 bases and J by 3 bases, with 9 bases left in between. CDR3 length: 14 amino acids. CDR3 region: CASSLVSGKETQYF. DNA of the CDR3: TGCGCCAGCAGCTTGGTGTCGGGGAAAGAGACCCAGTACTTC.

CDR3 loop: CASSRTIRDRGLQYF. The CDR3 DNA sequence: TGTGCCAGCAGCCGTACGATCCGGGACAGGGGTCTTCAGTACTTC. The genes are TRBV14 and TRBJ2-7; 10 bases align to TRBD1. Germline CDR1 SGHDN, CDR2 FVKESK. The trim removed 4 bases at V and 10 bases at J, leaving 13 bases unmatched. The CDR3 length is 15 residues.

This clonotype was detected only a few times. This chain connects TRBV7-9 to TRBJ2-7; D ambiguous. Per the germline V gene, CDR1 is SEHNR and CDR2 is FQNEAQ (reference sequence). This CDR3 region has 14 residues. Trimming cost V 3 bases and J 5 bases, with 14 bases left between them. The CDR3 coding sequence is TGTGCCAGCAGCTTGGACGGATTGAATAACGAGCAGTACTTC. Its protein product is CASSLDGLNNEQYF.

CDR3 sequence: CSARDREYLGSYEQYF. The CDR3 nucleotides read TGCAGTGCCCGGGACAGGGAATATTTAGGGTCTTACGAGCAGTACTTC. The chain links TRBV20-1 to TRBJ2-7; 9 bases are shared with TRBD1. The V gene's germline CDR1 is DFQATT and CDR2 SNEGSKA (reference sequence). V was pared by 6 bases and J by 4 bases, with 16 bases of the junction left unmatched. The CDR3 extends over 16 amino acids.

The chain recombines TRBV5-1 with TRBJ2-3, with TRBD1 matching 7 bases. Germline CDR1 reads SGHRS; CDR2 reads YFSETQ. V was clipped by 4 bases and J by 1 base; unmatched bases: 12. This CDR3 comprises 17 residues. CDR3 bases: TGCGCCAGCAGCCCCAGGGGGAGTGTCTTGCGCACAGATACGCAGTATTTT. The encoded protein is CASSPRGSVLRTDTQYF.

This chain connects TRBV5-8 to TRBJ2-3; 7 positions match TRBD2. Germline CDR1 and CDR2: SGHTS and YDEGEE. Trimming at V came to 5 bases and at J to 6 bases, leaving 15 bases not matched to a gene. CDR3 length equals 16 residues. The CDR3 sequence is CASRDTSVSLRDTQYF. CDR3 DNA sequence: TGTGCCAGCAGAGATACTAGCGTCAGCCTTCGGGATACGCAGTATTTT.

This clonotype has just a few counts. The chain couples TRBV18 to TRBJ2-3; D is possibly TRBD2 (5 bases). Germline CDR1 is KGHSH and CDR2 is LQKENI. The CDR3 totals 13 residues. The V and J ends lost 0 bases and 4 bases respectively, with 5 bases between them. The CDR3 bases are TGTGCCAGCTCACCACCGGGAGCAGATACGCAGTATTTT. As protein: CASSPPGADTQYF.